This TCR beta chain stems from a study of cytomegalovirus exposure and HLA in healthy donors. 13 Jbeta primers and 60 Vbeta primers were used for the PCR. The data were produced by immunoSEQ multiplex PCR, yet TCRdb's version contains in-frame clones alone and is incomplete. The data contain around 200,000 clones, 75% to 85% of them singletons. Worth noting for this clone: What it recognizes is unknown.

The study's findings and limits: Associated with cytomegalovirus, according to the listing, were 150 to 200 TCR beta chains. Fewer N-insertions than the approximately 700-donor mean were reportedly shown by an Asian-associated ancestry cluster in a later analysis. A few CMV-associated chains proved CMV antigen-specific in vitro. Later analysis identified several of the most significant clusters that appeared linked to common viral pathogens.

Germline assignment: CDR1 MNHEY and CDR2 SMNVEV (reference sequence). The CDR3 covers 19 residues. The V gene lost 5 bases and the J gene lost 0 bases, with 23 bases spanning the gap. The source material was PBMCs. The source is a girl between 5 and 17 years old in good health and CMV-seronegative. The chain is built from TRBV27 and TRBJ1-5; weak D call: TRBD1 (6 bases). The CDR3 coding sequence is TGTGCCAGCAGTCCGACGGGCACAGGGCTTGTGTATAGCAATCAGCCCCAGCATTTT. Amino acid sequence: CASSPTGTGLVYSNQPQHF.